This T cell receptor (beta chain) derives from a study of shared clonotypes between healthy human individuals. Study summary: Researchers drew samples from a couple of women and a few men aged 18 to 49.

Donors, healthy HIV-negative adults, lacked recent acute infections or vaccinations. With V trimmed by 5 bases and J by 1 base, 3 bases remained unmatched. Germline lookup yields CDR1 SGHVS and CDR2 FQNEAQ. The CDR3 consists of 15 residues. The assay was run at deep level. Sequenced by immunoSEQ multiplex PCR; TCRdb stores in-frame clones only, minus some. The table has around 700,000 clones, about two thirds seen once. This chain links TRBV7-8 with TRBJ2-7, with TRBD2 matching over 12 bases. The TCR was taken from a woman in her 30s in good health. The sample comprised memory CD4+ T cells sorted from blood. Noted subset: CD45RA-negative fraction. The CDR3: CASSAGLAGSYEQYF. The CDR3 DNA reads TGTGCCAGCAGCGCCGGACTAGCGGGATCCTACGAGCAGTACTTC.